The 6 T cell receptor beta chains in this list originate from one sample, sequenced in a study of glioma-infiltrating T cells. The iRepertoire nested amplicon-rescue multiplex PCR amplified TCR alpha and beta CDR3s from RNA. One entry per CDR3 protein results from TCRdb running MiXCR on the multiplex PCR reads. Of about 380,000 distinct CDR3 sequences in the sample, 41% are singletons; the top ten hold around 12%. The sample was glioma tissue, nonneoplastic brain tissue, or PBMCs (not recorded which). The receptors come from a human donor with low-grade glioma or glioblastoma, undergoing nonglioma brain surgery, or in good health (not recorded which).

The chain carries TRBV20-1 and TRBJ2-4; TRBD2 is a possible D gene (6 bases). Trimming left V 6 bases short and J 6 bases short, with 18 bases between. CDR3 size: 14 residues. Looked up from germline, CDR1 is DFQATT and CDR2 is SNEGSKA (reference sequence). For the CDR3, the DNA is TGCAGTGCATCTCGTAGGCTAGCGAGAAACATTCAGTACTTC. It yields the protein CSASRRLARNIQYF.

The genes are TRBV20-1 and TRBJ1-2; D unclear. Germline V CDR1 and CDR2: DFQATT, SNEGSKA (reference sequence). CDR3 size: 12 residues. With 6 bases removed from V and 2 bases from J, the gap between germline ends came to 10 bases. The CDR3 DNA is TGCAGTGCCCGAAACACCAACTATGGCTACACCTTC. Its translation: CSARNTNYGYTF.

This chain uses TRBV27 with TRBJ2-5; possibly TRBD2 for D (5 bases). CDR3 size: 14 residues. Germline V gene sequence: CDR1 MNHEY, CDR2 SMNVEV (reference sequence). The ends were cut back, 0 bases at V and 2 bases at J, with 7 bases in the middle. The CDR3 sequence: CASSLSRVQETQYF. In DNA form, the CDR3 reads TGTGCCAGCAGTTTATCGAGGGTTCAAGAGACCCAGTACTTC.

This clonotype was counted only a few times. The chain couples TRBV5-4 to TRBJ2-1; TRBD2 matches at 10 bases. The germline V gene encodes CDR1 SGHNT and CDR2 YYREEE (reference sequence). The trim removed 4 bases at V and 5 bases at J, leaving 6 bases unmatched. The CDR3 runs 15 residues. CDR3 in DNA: TGTGCCAGCAGCCCTCTAGCGGGAGTGAACAATGAGCAGTTCTTC. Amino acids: CASSPLAGVNNEQFF.

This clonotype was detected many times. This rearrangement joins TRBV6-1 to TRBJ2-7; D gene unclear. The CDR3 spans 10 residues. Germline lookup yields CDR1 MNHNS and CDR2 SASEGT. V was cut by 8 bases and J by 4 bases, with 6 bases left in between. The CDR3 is CASLDYEQYF. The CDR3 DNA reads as TGTGCCAGCTTGGATTACGAGCAGTACTTC.

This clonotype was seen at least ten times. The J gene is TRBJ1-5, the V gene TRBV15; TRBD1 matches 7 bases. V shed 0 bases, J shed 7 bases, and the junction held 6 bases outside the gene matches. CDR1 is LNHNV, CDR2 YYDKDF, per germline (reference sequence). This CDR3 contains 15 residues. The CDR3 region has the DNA TGTGCCACCAGCAGAGATCAGGGGGTATACCAGCCCCAGCATTTT. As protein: CATSRDQGVYQPQHF.